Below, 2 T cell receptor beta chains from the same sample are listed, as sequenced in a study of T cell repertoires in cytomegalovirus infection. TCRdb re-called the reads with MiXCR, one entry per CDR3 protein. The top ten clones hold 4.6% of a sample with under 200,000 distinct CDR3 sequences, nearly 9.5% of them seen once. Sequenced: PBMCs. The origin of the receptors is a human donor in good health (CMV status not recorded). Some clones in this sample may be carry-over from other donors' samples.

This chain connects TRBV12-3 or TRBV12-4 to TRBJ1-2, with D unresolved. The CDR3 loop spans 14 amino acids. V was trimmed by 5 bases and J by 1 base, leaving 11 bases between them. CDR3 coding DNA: TGTGCCAGCAGTGAACAAAACATTAACTATGGCTACACCTTC. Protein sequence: CASSEQNINYGYTF.

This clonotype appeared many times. CDR3 loop: CASSQESLAGYTGELFF. The CDR3 bases are TGTGCCAGCAGCCAAGAATCCCTAGCGGGATACACCGGGGAGCTGTTTTTT. This rearrangement joins TRBV4-2 to TRBJ2-2; 9 bases are shared with TRBD2. V was pared by 0 bases and J by 3 bases, with 5 bases of the junction left unmatched. Looked up from germline, CDR1 is LGHNA and CDR2 is YNFKEQ. This CDR3 is built from 17 residues.